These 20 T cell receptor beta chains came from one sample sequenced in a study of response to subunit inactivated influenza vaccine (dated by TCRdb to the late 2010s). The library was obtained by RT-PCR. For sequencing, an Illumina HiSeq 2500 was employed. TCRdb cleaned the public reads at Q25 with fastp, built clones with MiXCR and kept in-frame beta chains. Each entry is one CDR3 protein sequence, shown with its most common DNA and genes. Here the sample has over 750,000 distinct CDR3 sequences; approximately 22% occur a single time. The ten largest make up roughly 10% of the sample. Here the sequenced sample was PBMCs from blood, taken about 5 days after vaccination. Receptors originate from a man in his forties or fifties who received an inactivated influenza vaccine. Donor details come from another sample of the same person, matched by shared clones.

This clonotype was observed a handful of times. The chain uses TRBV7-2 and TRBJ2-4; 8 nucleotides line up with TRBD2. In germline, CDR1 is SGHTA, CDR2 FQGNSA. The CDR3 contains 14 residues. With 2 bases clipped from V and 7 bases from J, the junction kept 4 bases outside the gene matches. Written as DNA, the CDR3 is TGTGCCAGCAGCTTATACGGGAGGGAGAACATTCAGTACTTC. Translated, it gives CASSLYGRENIQYF.

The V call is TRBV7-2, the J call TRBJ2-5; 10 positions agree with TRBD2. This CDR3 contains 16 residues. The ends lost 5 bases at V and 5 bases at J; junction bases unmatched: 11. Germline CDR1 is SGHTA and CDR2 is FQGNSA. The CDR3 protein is CASSVASGGIEETQYF. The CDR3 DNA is TGTGCCAGCAGCGTCGCTAGCGGGGGTATAGAGGAGACCCAGTACTTC.

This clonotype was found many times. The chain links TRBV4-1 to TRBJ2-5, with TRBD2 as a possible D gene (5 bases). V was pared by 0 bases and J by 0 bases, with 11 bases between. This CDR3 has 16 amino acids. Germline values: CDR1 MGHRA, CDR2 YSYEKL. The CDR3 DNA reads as TGCGCCAGCAGCCAAGACCCGTCCGGGGACCAAGAGACCCAGTACTTC. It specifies CASSQDPSGDQETQYF.

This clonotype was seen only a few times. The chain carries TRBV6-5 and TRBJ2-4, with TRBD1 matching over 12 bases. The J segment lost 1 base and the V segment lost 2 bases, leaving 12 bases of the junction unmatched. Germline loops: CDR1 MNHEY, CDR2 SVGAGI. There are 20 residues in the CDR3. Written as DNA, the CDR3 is TGTGCCAGCAGTTACGCCATACCGGGACAGGGGGCGCCGGCCAAAAACATTCAGTACTTC. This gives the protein CASSYAIPGQGAPAKNIQYF.

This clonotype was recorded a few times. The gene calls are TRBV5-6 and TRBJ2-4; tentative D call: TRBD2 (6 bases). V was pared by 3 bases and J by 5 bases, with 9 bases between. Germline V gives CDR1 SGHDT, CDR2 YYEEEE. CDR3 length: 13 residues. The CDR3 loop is CASSSGLENIQYF. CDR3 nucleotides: TGTGCCAGCAGCTCGGGACTGGAAAACATTCAGTACTTC.

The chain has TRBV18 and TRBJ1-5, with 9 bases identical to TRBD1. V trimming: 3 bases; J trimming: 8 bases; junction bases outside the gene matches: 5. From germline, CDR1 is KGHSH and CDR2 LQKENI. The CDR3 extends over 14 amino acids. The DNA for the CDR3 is TGTGCCAGCTCACCGGACAGGGGTAGTGAGCCCCAGCATTTT. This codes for CASSPDRGSEPQHF.

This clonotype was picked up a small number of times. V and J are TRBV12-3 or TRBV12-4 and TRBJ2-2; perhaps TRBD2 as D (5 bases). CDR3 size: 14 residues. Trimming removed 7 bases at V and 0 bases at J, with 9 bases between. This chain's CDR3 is CASKPGTNTGELFF. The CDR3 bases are TGTGCCAGCAAACCGGGAACGAACACCGGGGAGCTGTTTTTT.

The CDR3: CASSWSSTDTQYF. CDR3 sequence (DNA): TGTGCCAGCAGTTGGAGTAGCACAGATACGCAGTATTTT. The chain combines TRBV7-3 with TRBJ2-3; D ambiguous. Germline assignment: CDR1 SGHTA and CDR2 FQGTGA. The CDR3 has 13 amino acids. With 6 bases removed from V and 0 bases from J, the gap between germline ends came to 7 bases.

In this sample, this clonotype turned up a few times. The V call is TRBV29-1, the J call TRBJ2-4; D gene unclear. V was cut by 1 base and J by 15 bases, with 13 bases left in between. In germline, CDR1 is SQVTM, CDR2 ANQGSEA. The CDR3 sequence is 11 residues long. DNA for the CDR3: TGCAGCGTTGAAGGCGGCGGTCAATGGTACTTC. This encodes CSVEGGGQWYF.

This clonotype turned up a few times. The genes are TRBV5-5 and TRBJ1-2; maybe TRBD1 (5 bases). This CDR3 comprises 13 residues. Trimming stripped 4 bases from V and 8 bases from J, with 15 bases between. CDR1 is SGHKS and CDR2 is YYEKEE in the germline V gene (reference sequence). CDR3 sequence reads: CASSPSRVWGYTF. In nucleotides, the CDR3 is TGTGCCAGCAGCCCGAGCAGGGTTTGGGGCTACACCTTC.

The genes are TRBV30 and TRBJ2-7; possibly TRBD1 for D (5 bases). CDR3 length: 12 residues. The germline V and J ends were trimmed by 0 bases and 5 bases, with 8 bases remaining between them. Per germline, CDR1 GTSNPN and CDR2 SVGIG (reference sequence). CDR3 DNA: TGTGCCTGGAGTGTACTCAGGGACGAGCAGTACTTC. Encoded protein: CAWSVLRDEQYF. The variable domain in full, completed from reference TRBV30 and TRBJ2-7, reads SQTIHQWPATLVQPVGSPLSLECTVEGTSNPNLYWYRQAAGRGLQLLFYSVGIGQISSEVPQNLSASRPQDRQFILSSKKLLLSDSGFYLCAWSVLRDEQYFGPGTRLTVT.

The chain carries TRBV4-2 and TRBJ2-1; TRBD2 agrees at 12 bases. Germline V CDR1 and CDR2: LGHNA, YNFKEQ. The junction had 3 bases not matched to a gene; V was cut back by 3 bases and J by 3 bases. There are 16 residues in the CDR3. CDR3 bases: TGTGCCAGCAGCCAGCTAGCGGGGGGGGGCTACAATGAGCAGTTCTTC. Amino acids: CASSQLAGGGYNEQFF.

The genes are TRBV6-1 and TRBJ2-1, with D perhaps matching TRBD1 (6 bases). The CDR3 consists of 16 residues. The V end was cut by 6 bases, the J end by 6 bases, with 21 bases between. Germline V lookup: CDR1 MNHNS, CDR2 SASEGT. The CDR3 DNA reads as TGTGCCAGCAGAGAACAGGGTGTTTACCGGATCAATGAGCAGTTCTTC. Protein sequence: CASREQGVYRINEQFF.

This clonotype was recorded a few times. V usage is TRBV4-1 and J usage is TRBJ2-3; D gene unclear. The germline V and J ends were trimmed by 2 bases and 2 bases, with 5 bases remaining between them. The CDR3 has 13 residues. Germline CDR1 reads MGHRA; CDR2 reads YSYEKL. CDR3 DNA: TGCGCCAGCAGCCAACCTATCACAGATACGCAGTATTTT. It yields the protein CASSQPITDTQYF.

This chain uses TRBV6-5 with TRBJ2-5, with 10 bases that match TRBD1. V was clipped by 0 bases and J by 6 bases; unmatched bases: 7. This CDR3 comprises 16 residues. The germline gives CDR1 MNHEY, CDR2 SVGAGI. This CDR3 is CASSYSRRQGAKTQYF. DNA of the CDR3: TGTGCCAGCAGTTACTCCCGCCGACAGGGGGCTAAGACCCAGTACTTC.

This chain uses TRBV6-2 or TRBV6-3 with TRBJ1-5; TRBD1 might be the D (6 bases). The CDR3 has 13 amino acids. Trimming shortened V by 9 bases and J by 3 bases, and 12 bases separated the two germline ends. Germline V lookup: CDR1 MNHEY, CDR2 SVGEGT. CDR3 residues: CASRTEYNQPQHF. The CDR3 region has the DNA TGTGCCAGTAGGACAGAGTACAATCAGCCCCAGCATTTT.

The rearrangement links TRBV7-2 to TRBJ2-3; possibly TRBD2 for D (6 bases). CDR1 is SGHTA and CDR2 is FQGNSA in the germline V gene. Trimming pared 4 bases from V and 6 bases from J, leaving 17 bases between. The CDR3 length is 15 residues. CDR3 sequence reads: CASSSEPGTPDTQYF. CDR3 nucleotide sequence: TGTGCCAGCAGCTCGGAACCCGGGACTCCTGATACGCAGTATTTT.

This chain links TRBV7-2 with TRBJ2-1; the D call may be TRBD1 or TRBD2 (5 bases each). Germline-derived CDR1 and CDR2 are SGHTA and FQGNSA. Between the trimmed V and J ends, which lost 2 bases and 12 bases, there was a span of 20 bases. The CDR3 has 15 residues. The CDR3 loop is CASSLNAGSVGRQFF. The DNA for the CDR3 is TGTGCCAGCAGCTTAAATGCAGGGTCGGTAGGGAGGCAGTTCTTC.

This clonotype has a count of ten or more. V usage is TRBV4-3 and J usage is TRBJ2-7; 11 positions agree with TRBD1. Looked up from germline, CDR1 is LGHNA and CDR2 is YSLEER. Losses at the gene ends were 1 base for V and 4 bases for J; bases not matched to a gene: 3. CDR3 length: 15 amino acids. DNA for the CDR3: TGCGCCAGCAGCCAAGGGGGACAGGGGGTATACGAGCAGTACTTC. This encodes CASSQGGQGVYEQYF.

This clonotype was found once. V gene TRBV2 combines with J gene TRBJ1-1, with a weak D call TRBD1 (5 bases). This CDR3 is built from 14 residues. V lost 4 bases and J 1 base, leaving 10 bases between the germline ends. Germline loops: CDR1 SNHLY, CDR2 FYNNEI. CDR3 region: CASSARDRNTEAFF. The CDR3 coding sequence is TGTGCCAGCAGTGCTAGAGACAGGAACACTGAAGCTTTCTTT.